This T cell receptor (beta chain) was identified in a study of blood T cell repertoires in COVID-19. The CDR3 sequence is 13 residues long. Looked up from germline, CDR1 is LNHNV and CDR2 is YYDKDF (reference sequence). Trimming shortened V by 1 base and J by 4 bases, and 7 bases separated the two germline ends. Authors' processing steps: Scientists estimated how many nucleated cells there were by amplifying reference gene primers. Generated by immunoSEQ multiplex PCR, the TCRdb table keeps only in-frame clones and is missing some. The DNA gave D and trimming, while V, J and clone size come from that table. The table includes under 45,000 clones, 87% detected once.

The V call is TRBV15, the J call TRBJ2-5; possibly TRBD2 for D (6 bases). Specimen: peripheral blood. This sequence was found in a man aged 80 or over with active COVID-19. CDR3 sequence (DNA): TGTGCCACCAGCAGAGGGAGGGGAGAGACCCAGTACTTC. This sequence encodes CATSRGRGETQYF.